This T cell receptor beta chain was observed in a study of T cell repertoires in cytomegalovirus infection. On the study more broadly: Researchers turned to recently identified HLA-C-restricted CMV epitopes as well as well-studied HLA-B-restricted ones. The study, taken as a whole, reports: The response measured ex vivo was dominated by TCR beta clonotypes (HLA-C-restricted and CMV-specific).

Via MiXCR, TCRdb re-called the reads, giving one row per CDR3 protein. The sample has 450,000 to 550,000 distinct CDR3 sequences, about 39% seen once. The CDR3 covers 13 residues. Germline V CDR1 and CDR2: SGHVS, FQNEAQ. V lost 8 bases and J 1 base, leaving 12 bases between the germline ends. The table lists this clonotype with a few counts. What it recognizes is unknown. The TCR sequence derives from a human donor in good health (CMV status not recorded). Some clones in this sample may be carry-over from other donors' samples. The J gene is TRBJ2-7, the V gene TRBV7-8, with TRBD2 as a possible D gene (5 bases). The material was cultured PBMCs, obtained from culture after CMV antigen stimulation. CDR3 nucleotides: TGTGCCAGCCAAGCGGATTGGTCCTACGAGCAGTACTTC. Translating gives CASQADWSYEQYF.